The rows below give T cell receptor beta chains drawn from one sample of a study of blood T cell repertoires in COVID-19. Sequenced by immunoSEQ multiplex PCR; TCRdb stores in-frame clones only, minus some. Of more than 70,000 clones listed, about 88% were seen once; the top ten hold under 9.5%. Material for sequencing was peripheral blood. Receptor source: a man in his fifties with acute or convalescent COVID-19. Each CDR3 is given with its conserved first and last residue. A D gene is named only where the DNA matches it firmly. A clone size is listed for some rows: how often the clone was seen (once, few, many), or a class if it is expanded.

.	TRBV5-1	.	TRBJ2-7	TGCGCCAGCAGCTCTGTCGGGGGGCGCGAGCAGTACTTC	CASSSVGGREQYF
TRBD1	TRBV7-2	.	TRBJ1-6	TGTGCCAGCAGCTCAGGGGGAAATTCACCCCTCCACTTT	CASSSGGNSPLHF
.	TRBV2	.	TRBJ2-1	TGTGCCAGCAGTGAAGCGGCCCCCCTGAAAAATGAGCAGTTCTTC	CASSEAAPLKNEQFF
.	TRBV27	.	TRBJ1-5	TGTGCCAGCAGTTCCCACATAAATAGCAATCAGCCCCAGCATTTT	CASSSHINSNQPQHF
TRBD1	TRBV20-1	.	TRBJ1-1	TGCAGTGCTAGTGACAGGGTCACTGAAGCTTTCTTT	CSASDRVTEAFF
.	TRBV30	.	TRBJ1-4	TGTGCCTGGAGTGTGAGAGGTGGGAATGAAAAACTGTTTTTT	CAWSVRGGNEKLFF
.	TRBV28	.	TRBJ1-2	TGTGCCAGCAGTTTATTGGGGGCTGGCTACACCTTC	CASSLLGAGYTF
.	TRBV3-1/TRBV3-2	few	TRBJ1-5	TGTGCCAGCAGCCCGGGGGGGCCGTATAGCAATCAGCCCCAGCATTTT	CASSPGGPYSNQPQHF
.	TRBV3-1/TRBV3-2	.	TRBJ1-1	TGTGCCAGCAGCCGCTTGGGACTAGTATCTGAAGCTTTCTTT	CASSRLGLVSEAFF
TRBD1	TRBV5-5	.	TRBJ1-1	TGTGCCAGCAGCCAACGGACAGGGGGAACTGAAGCTTTCTTT	CASSQRTGGTEAFF
.	TRBV18	.	TRBJ2-5	TGTGCCAGCTCACCAAGTCGGCAAGAGACCCAGTACTTC	CASSPSRQETQYF
TRBD1	TRBV28	.	TRBJ1-5	TGTGCCAGCAGTTTAGAGGGGGCAGGCAATCAGCCCCAGCATTTT	CASSLEGAGNQPQHF
.	TRBV4-2	.	TRBJ1-4	TGTGCCAGCAGCCAAGGGGCCGGGACAACGAATAATGAAAAACTGTTTTTT	CASSQGAGTTNNEKLFF
TRBD1	TRBV29-1	.	TRBJ1-1	TGCAGCGTCGGGGGGACAGGGCCGTTTGAAGCTTTCTTT	CSVGGTGPFEAFF
.	TRBV20-1	.	TRBJ1-2	TGCAGTGCTAGTGGGGGCCCCTATGGCTACACCTTC	CSASGGPYGYTF
TRBD1	TRBV7-9	.	TRBJ1-1	TGTGCCAGCAGCTTCTCCGACAGGGTAGGGACTGAAGCTTTCTTT	CASSFSDRVGTEAFF
.	TRBV9	.	TRBJ1-2	TGTGCCAGCAGCGTAGAGGGAGCGGGTGGCTACACCTTC	CASSVEGAGGYTF
.	TRBV7-9	once	TRBJ1-1	TGTGCCAGCAGCTACCCCGGGGGGCGGGATGAAGCTTTCTTT	CASSYPGGRDEAFF
TRBD1	TRBV18	.	TRBJ2-7	TGTGCCAGCTCACCTTCAAGGGACAGAATACCCTACGAGCAGTACTTC	CASSPSRDRIPYEQYF
TRBD2	TRBV7-3	.	TRBJ2-2	TGTGCCAGCAGCGGGCAGATAAGCGGGGGTCCCGGGGAGCTGTTTTTT	CASSGQISGGPGELFF
TRBD2	TRBV3-1/TRBV3-2	.	TRBJ2-3	TGTGCCTCCTCCCTGGGCGGGGGGGGCACAGATACGCAGTATTTT	CASSLGGGGTDTQYF
TRBD1	TRBV2	once	TRBJ1-3	TGTGCCAGCATTGGGACAGTGGGAAACACCATATATTTT	CASIGTVGNTIYF
.	TRBV3-1/TRBV3-2	.	TRBJ2-1	TGTGCCAGCAGCCAACTACGGAGCTCCTACAATGAGCAGTTCTTC	CASSQLRSSYNEQFF
.	TRBV29-1	.	TRBJ1-3	TGCAGCGCAACGGTCGTGGGAAACACCATATATTTT	CSATVVGNTIYF
.	TRBV5-5	.	TRBJ2-5	TGTGCCAGCAGCCTGAGGTTCCAGCAGGGGCCAGAGACCCAGTACTTC	CASSLRFQQGPETQYF
.	TRBV29-1	few	TRBJ1-2	TGCAGCGTTGACCCGCCGGGTCCCGATGGCTACACCTTC	CSVDPPGPDGYTF
TRBD1	TRBV6-6	.	TRBJ1-2	TGTGCCAGCAGTTACTCGGGACAGGGGATTAATGGCTACACCTTC	CASSYSGQGINGYTF
TRBD2	TRBV6-5	.	TRBJ2-1	TGTGCCAGCCTCCGTAGCGGGGGGGACAATGAGCAGTTCTTC	CASLRSGGDNEQFF
.	TRBV7-2	.	TRBJ1-4	TGTGCCAGCACCTCCCGGAGGGCCGGACCAAATGAAAAACTGTTTTTT	CASTSRRAGPNEKLFF
TRBD1	TRBV19	.	TRBJ2-2	TGTGCCAGTAGTCGACAGGGGGACACCGGGGAGCTGTTTTTT	CASSRQGDTGELFF
TRBD1	TRBV6-5	.	TRBJ1-3	TGTGCCAGCAATCTCGGACAGGGGGTTTGGAACACCATATATTTT	CASNLGQGVWNTIYF
.	TRBV7-9	.	TRBJ1-1	TGTGCCAGCAGCTTAACGCGGACTGAAGCTTTCTTT	CASSLTRTEAFF
.	TRBV5-4	.	TRBJ1-1	TGTGCCAGCAGCTTGGAGCTCTCTGGAGACACTGAAGCTTTCTTT	CASSLELSGDTEAFF
.	TRBV7-2	few	TRBJ1-2	TGTGCCAGCAGCCTAACCCCGAGGCCCACTAACTATGGCTACACCTTC	CASSLTPRPTNYGYTF
TRBD2	TRBV6-2/TRBV6-3	.	TRBJ2-2	TGTGCCAGCAGTTCCAACGGGGGGGCAACCGGGGAGCTGTTTTTT	CASSSNGGATGELFF
TRBD2	TRBV5-1	.	TRBJ2-1	TGCGCCAGCAGCTCGGGGGCTCTAGCGGGGGCTTCCTACAATGAGCAGTTCTTC	CASSSGALAGASYNEQFF
.	TRBV7-3	.	TRBJ1-1	TGTGCCAGCAGTCGGAGGCCGGGACACTCCTTGAACACTGAAGCTTTCTTT	CASSRRPGHSLNTEAFF
TRBD1	TRBV4-2	.	TRBJ1-2	TGTGCCAGCAGCCGGGACAGGGGCTATGGCTACACCTTC	CASSRDRGYGYTF
TRBD1	TRBV28	.	TRBJ1-2	TGTGCCAGCGCCTCACCGGGACAGCTCTATGGCTACACCTTC	CASASPGQLYGYTF